Listed here are 23 T cell receptor beta chains from one sample, sequenced in a study of metastatic and nonmetastatic thyroid tumors. Every patient was untreated before thyroid surgery. MiXCR was used by TCRdb to re-call the PCR reads. Of about 69,000 clones listed, 13% to 15% are singletons. The sample comprised blood. Every receptor here comes from a male donor with papillary thyroid cancer or a benign thyroid nodule (not recorded which). Some clones in this sample may be carry-over from other donors' samples.

This clone showed up many times. The chain is built from TRBV11-3 and TRBJ2-7; perhaps TRBD1 as D (6 bases). The CDR3 extends over 14 amino acids. From germline, CDR1 is SGHNT and CDR2 YENEEA. The germline V and J ends were trimmed by 5 bases and 2 bases, with 13 bases remaining between them. The CDR3 loop reads CASSKWDTPYEQYF. The DNA for the CDR3 is TGTGCCAGCAGCAAATGGGACACTCCCTACGAGCAGTACTTC.

This clone was picked up many times. The CDR3 bases are TGTGCCAGCAGCTTGCCAGCCGGGGGGGAGTACATTCGGATACATCAGCCCCAGCATTTT. Its protein is CASSLPAGGEYIRIHQPQHF. V and J are TRBV9 and TRBJ1-5, with a weak D call TRBD1 (5 bases). Per germline, CDR1 SGDLS and CDR2 YYNGEE. The ends were cut back, 4 bases at V and 5 bases at J, with 31 bases in the middle. The length of the CDR3 is 20 residues.

This clone was recorded at least ten times. The genes are TRBV6-1 and TRBJ1-4; 10 nucleotides agree with TRBD1. The CDR3 covers 14 residues. The ends lost 5 bases at V and 8 bases at J; junction bases unmatched: 5. Germline CDR1 MNHNS, CDR2 SASEGT. The CDR3 is CASSSGTGVEKLFF. CDR3 nucleotides: TGTGCCAGCAGTTCCGGGACAGGGGTCGAAAAACTGTTTTTT.

This clone was observed at least ten times. The rearrangement joins TRBV20-1 to TRBJ2-1; TRBD2 matches at 8 bases. This CDR3 region has 14 residues. CDR1 and CDR2 from the germline V gene are DFQATT and SNEGSKA (reference sequence). Unmatched junction bases numbered 7, after V lost 1 base and J lost 8 bases. The CDR3 coding sequence is TGCAGTGCTAGAGTCGGGAGGGGTTGGTATGAGCAGTTCTTC. Amino acid sequence: CSARVGRGWYEQFF.

Many counts were recorded for this clone. CDR3: CASSFNSGRWGETQYF. The CDR3 nucleotides read TGTGCCAGCAGCTTTAATAGCGGGAGGTGGGGAGAGACCCAGTACTTC. The chain couples TRBV5-4 to TRBJ2-5; TRBD2 aligns across 10 bases. The V and J ends lost 2 bases and 4 bases, in that order; junction bases with no gene match: 8. The CDR3 has 16 residues. Germline V CDR1 and CDR2: SGHNT, YYREEE (reference sequence).

Points on this clone: One end of the junction is discordant with germline, which a read error may explain. This chain uses TRBV6-1 with TRBJ1-5, with D maybe TRBD1 (5 bases). Germline values: CDR1 MNHNS, CDR2 SASEGT. The CDR3 is made up of 13 amino acids. CDR3 in amino acids: CASTGVDNQPHHF. For the CDR3, the DNA is TGTGCCAGCACGGGGGTGGACAATCAGCCCCATCATTTT.

The gene calls are TRBV11-3 and TRBJ2-7; D remains unclear. V was pared by 1 base and J by 1 base, with 11 bases between. The CDR3 consists of 15 residues. CDR1 SGHNT and CDR2 YENEEA come from the germline V gene. The CDR3 DNA follows: TGTGCCAGCAGCTTAGCCCGCGGTTCGTCCTACGAGCAGTACTTC. It codes for CASSLARGSSYEQYF.

This clone was counted at least ten times. V is TRBV18 and J is TRBJ2-7; 10 nucleotides line up with TRBD1. Germline trimming cut 4 bases from V and 5 bases from J; bases unmatched to any gene: 2. The germline CDR1 and CDR2 sequences are KGHSH and LQKENI. The CDR3 runs to 13 residues. The CDR3 here is CASSLDRGDEQYF. The CDR3 DNA reads as TGTGCCAGCTCACTGGACAGGGGGGACGAGCAGTACTTC.

This clone was found many times. The gene calls are TRBV30 and TRBJ2-7, with 10 bases aligning to TRBD1. This CDR3 has 15 amino acids. CDR1 is GTSNPN and CDR2 is SVGIG in the germline V gene (reference sequence). After removal of 2 bases from V and 4 bases from J, the junction contained 8 bases not matched to a gene. In DNA form, the CDR3 reads TGTGCCTGGAGTTCTCCGGGACAGGGGCCGTACGAGCAGTACTTC. Protein sequence: CAWSSPGQGPYEQYF.

This clone was observed a few times. The chain uses TRBV12-3 or TRBV12-4 and TRBJ2-1; tentative D call: TRBD2 (6 bases). The ends were cut back, 5 bases at V and 6 bases at J, with 11 bases in the middle. The length of the CDR3 is 13 residues. The CDR3 region is CASSPLGGNEQFF. CDR3 coding DNA: TGTGCCAGCAGTCCGCTCGGGGGCAATGAGCAGTTCTTC.

This clone was counted ten times or more. The chain joins TRBV2 to TRBJ1-1; the D is unclear. V was shortened by 3 bases and J by 2 bases, with 16 bases between the two germline ends. The CDR3 length is 16 residues. Germline V gene data show CDR1 as SNHLY and CDR2 as FYNNEI. CDR3 sequence reads: CASSDQVAGLNTEAFF. CDR3 DNA: TGTGCCAGCAGTGACCAGGTTGCAGGCCTAAACACTGAAGCTTTCTTT.

This clone has at least ten counts. V and J are TRBV5-1 and TRBJ2-7, with no clear D. The V end was cut by 1 base, the J end by 1 base, with 3 bases between. Germline lookup yields CDR1 SGHRS and CDR2 YFSETQ. This CDR3 has 12 residues. CDR3 sequence reads: CASSLNSYEQYF. Written as DNA, the CDR3 is TGCGCCAGCAGCTTGAATTCCTACGAGCAGTACTTC.

This clone was detected a few times. This chain links TRBV7-3 with TRBJ2-1; TRBD1 aligns across 10 bases. The CDR3 is made up of 16 amino acids. Germline CDR1 is SGHTA and CDR2 is FQGTGA. The V gene end was trimmed by 4 bases and the J gene end by 6 bases; junction bases not matched to a gene: 9. For the CDR3, the DNA is TGTGCCAGCAGCTCGAGACAGGGGGCCAGCGGCAATGAGCAGTTCTTC. Translation: CASSSRQGASGNEQFF.

This clone was detected ten times or more. The chain carries TRBV5-5 and TRBJ1-1; D unresolved. The V end lost 2 bases, the J end lost 5 bases, and 16 bases lay between the germline ends. The germline V gene encodes CDR1 SGHKS and CDR2 YYEKEE (reference sequence). This CDR3 is 15 amino acids long. The CDR3 region is CASSFDWARGTEAFF. In nucleotides, the CDR3 is TGTGCCAGCAGCTTCGATTGGGCCCGAGGGACTGAAGCTTTCTTT.

This clone was seen ten or more times. V is TRBV19 and J is TRBJ1-1; 8 positions match TRBD1. This CDR3 contains 16 residues. V lost 3 bases and J lost 4; bases outside the gene matches: 10. Germline CDR1 LNHDA, CDR2 SQIVND (reference sequence). The CDR3 region has the DNA TGTGCCAGTAGTATGATAGGGAACGACAGGGGCACTGAAGCTTTCTTT. This codes for CASSMIGNDRGTEAFF.

This clone was counted ten times or more. The chain has TRBV29-1 and TRBJ1-2; D possibly corresponds to TRBD1 (6 bases). In germline, CDR1 is SQVTM, CDR2 ANQGSEA. Deletions cut 4 bases from V and 6 bases from J, with 12 bases between. The CDR3 totals 12 residues. The CDR3 nucleotides are TGCAGCGTTGCGGCACAGGGCCATGGCTACACCTTC. It translates to CSVAAQGHGYTF.

The table lists this clone with many counts. The rearrangement links TRBV6-2 or TRBV6-3 to TRBJ2-2; the D is unclear. The V gene lost 4 bases and the J gene lost 2 bases, with 11 bases spanning the gap. The CDR3 contains 15 residues. Germline V gives CDR1 MNHEY, CDR2 SVGEGT. As DNA, the CDR3 is TGTGCCAGCAGTTTACCCCCAGGTAACACCGGGGAGCTGTTTTTT. It translates to CASSLPPGNTGELFF.

The V and J genes are TRBV11-3 and TRBJ2-7; D perhaps matches TRBD2 (6 bases). Trimming pared 5 bases from V and 6 bases from J, leaving 11 bases between. The germline CDR1 and CDR2 sequences are SGHNT and YENEEA. This CDR3 region has 12 residues. As DNA, the CDR3 is TGTGCCAGCAGCCGATGGAGGGTCGAGCAGTACTTC. Residues: CASSRWRVEQYF.

The table lists this clone with many counts. This chain connects TRBV14 to TRBJ2-5; D ambiguous. Germline lookup yields CDR1 SGHDN and CDR2 FVKESK. V was trimmed by 2 bases and J by 0 bases, leaving 10 bases between them. The CDR3 has 15 amino acids. The CDR3 loop is CASSQPTWYQETQYF. CDR3 DNA: TGTGCCAGCAGCCAACCTACTTGGTACCAAGAGACCCAGTACTTC.

This clone came up many times. The J gene is TRBJ1-5, the V gene TRBV27; D not certain. This CDR3 is 13 amino acids long. V shed 4 bases and J shed 3 bases, with 7 bases lying between them. Per germline, CDR1 MNHEY and CDR2 SMNVEV (reference sequence). Written as DNA, the CDR3 is TGTGCCAGCAGTTCCAGTTTCAATCAGCCCCAGCATTTT. Protein: CASSSSFNQPQHF.

This clone was seen more than once but under ten times. The rearrangement joins TRBV6-1 to TRBJ2-1; D ambiguous. V was shortened by 8 bases and J by 0 bases, with 14 bases between the two germline ends. This CDR3 spans 15 amino acids. The germline CDR1 and CDR2 sequences are MNHNS and SASEGT. Written as DNA, the CDR3 is TGTGCCAGCCTTACATCCCTAAGCTCCTACAATGAGCAGTTCTTC. It encodes CASLTSLSSYNEQFF.

This clone came up a few times. The germline gene is not matched at one end of the junction; a read error may be the cause. V and J are TRBV6-1 and TRBJ1-1, with D uncertain. From germline, CDR1 is MNHNS and CDR2 SASEGT. This CDR3 region has 16 residues. The CDR3 bases are TGTGCCAGCAGTGCTCCAGGTGGGTTCAGGAACACTGAATCTTTCTTT. This codes for CASSAPGGFRNTESFF.

This clone occurred many times. The J gene is TRBJ2-7, the V gene TRBV3-1, with D possibly being TRBD2 (6 bases). Germline V lookup: CDR1 LGHDT, CDR2 YNNKEL (reference sequence). This CDR3 has 14 residues. V lost 6 bases, J lost 1 base, and 13 bases lay in between. CDR3 protein: CASSRTGTSYEQYF. For the CDR3, the DNA is TGTGCCAGCAGTCGGACTGGGACTTCCTACGAGCAGTACTTC.